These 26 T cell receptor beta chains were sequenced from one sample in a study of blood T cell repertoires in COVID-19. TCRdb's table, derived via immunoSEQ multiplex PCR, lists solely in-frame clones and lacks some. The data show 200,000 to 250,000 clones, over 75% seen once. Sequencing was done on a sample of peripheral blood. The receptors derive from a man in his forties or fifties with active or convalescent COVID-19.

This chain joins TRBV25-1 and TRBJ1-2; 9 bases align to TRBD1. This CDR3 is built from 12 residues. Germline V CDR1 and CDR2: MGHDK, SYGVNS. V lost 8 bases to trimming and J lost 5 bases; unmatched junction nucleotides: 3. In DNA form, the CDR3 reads TGTGCCAGCTCCGGGACAGGGTATGGCTACACCTTC. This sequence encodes CASSGTGYGYTF.

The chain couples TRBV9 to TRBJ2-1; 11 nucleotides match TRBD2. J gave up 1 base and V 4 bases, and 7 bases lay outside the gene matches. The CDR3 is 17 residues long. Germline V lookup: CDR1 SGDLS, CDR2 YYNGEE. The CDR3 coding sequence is TGTGCCAGCAGCCCCGGGGGACTAGCGGTTTCCTACAATGAGCAGTTCTTC. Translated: CASSPGGLAVSYNEQFF. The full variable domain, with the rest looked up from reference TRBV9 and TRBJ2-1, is DSGVTQTPKHLITATGQRVTLRCSPRSGDLSVYWYQQSLDQGLQFLIQYYNGEERAKGNILERFSAQQFPDLHSELNLSSLELGDSALYFCASSPGGLAVSYNEQFFGPGTRLTVL.

The CDR3 reads CASSEIAGALPEAFF. The CDR3 DNA follows: TGTGCCAGCAGTGAAATTGCAGGGGCCCTACCTGAAGCTTTCTTT. J is TRBJ1-1 and V is TRBV6-1; D is possibly TRBD1 (6 bases). This CDR3 contains 15 residues. V lost 2 bases, J lost 6 bases, and 16 bases lay in between. From germline, CDR1 is MNHNS and CDR2 SASEGT.

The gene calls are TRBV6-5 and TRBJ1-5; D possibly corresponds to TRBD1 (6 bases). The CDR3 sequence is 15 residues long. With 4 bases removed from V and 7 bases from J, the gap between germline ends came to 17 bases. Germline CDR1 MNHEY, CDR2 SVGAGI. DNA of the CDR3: TGTGCCAGCAGTTTCGACGGGACATCGAACCAGCCCCAGCATTTT. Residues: CASSFDGTSNQPQHF.

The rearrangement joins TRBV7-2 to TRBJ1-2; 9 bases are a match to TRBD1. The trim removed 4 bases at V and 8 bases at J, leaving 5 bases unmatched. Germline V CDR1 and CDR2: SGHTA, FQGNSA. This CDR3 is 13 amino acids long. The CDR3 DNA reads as TGTGCCAGCAGCTCCTGGACAGGGGAAGGCTACACCTTC. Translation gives CASSSWTGEGYTF.

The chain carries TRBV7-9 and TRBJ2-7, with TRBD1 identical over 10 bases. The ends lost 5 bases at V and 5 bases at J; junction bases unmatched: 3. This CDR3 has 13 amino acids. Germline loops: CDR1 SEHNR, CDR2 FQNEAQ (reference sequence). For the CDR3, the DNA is TGTGCCAGCAGCGGGGGGACAGGGGACGAGCAGTACTTC. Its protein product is CASSGGTGDEQYF.

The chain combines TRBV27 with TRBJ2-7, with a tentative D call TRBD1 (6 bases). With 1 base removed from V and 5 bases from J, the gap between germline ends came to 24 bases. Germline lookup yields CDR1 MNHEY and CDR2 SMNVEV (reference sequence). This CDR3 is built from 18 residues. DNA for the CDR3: TGTGCCAGCAGTTTATGGGGGCTAGCTCGGATCTCGTTTGACGAGCAGTACTTC. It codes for CASSLWGLARISFDEQYF.

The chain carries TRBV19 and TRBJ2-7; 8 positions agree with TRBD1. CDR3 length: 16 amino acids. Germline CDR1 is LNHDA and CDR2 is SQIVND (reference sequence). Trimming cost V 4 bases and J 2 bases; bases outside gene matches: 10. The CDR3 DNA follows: TGTGCCAGTAGTAGGCAGGGGGCTACCCCAACCTACGAGCAGTACTTC. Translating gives CASSRQGATPTYEQYF.

For the CDR3, the DNA is TGTGCCATCAGTGAGCGAGACAGCGGCAATCAGCCCCAGCATTTT. This codes for CAISERDSGNQPQHF. This chain joins TRBV10-3 and TRBJ1-5; D may be TRBD1 (5 bases). The V end was cut by 2 bases, the J end by 2 bases, with 10 bases between. Germline-derived CDR1 and CDR2 are ENHRY and SYGVKD. The CDR3 is 15 amino acids.

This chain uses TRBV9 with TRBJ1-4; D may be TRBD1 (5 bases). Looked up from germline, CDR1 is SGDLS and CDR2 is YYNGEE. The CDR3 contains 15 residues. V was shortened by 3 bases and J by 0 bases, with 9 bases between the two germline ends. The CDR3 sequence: CASSAAGTTNEKLFF. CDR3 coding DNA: TGTGCCAGCAGCGCCGCAGGGACAACTAATGAAAAACTGTTTTTT.

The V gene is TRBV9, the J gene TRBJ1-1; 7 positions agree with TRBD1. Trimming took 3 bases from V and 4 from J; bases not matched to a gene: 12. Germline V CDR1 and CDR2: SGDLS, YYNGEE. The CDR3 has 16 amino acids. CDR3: CASSGRNTGVGTEAFF. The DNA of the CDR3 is TGTGCCAGCAGCGGCCGGAATACAGGGGTCGGCACTGAAGCTTTCTTT. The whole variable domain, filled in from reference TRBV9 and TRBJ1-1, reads DSGVTQTPKHLITATGQRVTLRCSPRSGDLSVYWYQQSLDQGLQFLIQYYNGEERAKGNILERFSAQQFPDLHSELNLSSLELGDSALYFCASSGRNTGVGTEAFFGQGTRLTVV.

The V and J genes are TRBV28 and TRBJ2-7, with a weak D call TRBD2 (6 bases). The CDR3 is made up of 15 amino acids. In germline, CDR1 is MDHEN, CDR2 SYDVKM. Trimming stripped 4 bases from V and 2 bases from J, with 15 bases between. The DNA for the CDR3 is TGTGCCAGCAGTTCTACCGCGGGGTTCCCCTACGAGCAGTACTTC. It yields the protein CASSSTAGFPYEQYF.

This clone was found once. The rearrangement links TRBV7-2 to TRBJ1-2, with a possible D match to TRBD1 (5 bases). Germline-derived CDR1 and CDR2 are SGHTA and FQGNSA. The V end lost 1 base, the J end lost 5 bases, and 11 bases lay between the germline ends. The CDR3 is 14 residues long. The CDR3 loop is CASSLEGFGYGYTF. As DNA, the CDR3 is TGTGCCAGCAGCTTAGAGGGGTTCGGGTATGGCTACACCTTC.

The CDR3 spells CASSVPARPLFRGYTF. The CDR3, as DNA: TGTGCCAGCAGTGTTCCTGCCCGACCGTTATTCAGGGGCTACACCTTC. The gene calls are TRBV28 and TRBJ1-2; D gene uncertain. The germline V gene has CDR1 MDHEN and CDR2 SYDVKM. The V end lost 5 bases, the J end lost 8 bases, and 24 bases lay between the germline ends. CDR3 size: 16 residues.

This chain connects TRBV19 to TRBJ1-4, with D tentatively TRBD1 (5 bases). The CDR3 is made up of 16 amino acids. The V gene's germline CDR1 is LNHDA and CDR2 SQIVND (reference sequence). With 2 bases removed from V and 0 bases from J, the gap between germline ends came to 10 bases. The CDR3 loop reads CASSISGGATNEKLFF. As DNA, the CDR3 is TGTGCCAGTAGTATATCGGGGGGGGCAACTAATGAAAAACTGTTTTTT.

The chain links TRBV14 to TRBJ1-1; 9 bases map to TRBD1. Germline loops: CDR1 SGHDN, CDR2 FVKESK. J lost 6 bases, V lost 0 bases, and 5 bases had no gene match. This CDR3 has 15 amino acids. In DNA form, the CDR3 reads TGTGCCAGCAGCCAAGATAGGGACAGGGCACCTGAAGCTTTCTTT. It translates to CASSQDRDRAPEAFF.

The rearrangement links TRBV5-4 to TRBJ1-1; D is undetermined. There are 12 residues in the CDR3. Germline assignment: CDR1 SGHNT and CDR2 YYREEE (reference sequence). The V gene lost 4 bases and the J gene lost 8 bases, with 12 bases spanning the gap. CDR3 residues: CASSRNSGEAFF. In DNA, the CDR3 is TGTGCCAGCAGCCGAAACTCGGGGGAAGCTTTCTTT.

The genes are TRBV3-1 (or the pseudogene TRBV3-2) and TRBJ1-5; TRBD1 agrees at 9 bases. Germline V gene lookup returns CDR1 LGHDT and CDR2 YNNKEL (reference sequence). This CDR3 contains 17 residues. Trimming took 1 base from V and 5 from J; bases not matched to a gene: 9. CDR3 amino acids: CASSQGNRGQEDQPQHF. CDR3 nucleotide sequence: TGTGCCAGCAGCCAAGGGAACAGGGGGCAGGAGGATCAGCCCCAGCATTTT.

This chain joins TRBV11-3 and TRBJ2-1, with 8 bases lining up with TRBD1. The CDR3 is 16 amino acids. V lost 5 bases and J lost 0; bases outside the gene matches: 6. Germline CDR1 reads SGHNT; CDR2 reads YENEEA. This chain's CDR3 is CASSAQGATSYNEQFF. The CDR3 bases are TGTGCCAGCAGCGCCCAGGGGGCTACCTCCTACAATGAGCAGTTCTTC.

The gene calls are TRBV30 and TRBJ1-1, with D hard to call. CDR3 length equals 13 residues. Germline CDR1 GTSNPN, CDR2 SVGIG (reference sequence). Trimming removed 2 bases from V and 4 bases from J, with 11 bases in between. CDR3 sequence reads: CAWSLGERTEAFF. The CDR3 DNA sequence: TGTGCCTGGAGTCTCGGGGAGCGCACTGAAGCTTTCTTT.

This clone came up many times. In DNA form, the CDR3 reads TGTGCCAGCAGGAGCGGGGGATTCACCGGGGAGCTGTTTTTT. Its translation is CASRSGGFTGELFF. The chain links TRBV9 to TRBJ2-2, with 8 bases identical to TRBD2. After removal of 5 bases from V and 4 bases from J, the junction contained 4 bases not matched to a gene. The CDR3 extends over 14 amino acids. Germline values: CDR1 SGDLS, CDR2 YYNGEE.

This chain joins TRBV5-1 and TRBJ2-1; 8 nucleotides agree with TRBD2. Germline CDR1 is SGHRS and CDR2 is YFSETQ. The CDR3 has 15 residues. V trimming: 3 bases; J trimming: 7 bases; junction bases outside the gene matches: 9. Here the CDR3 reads CASSSDPGLVNEQFF. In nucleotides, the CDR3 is TGCGCCAGCAGCTCTGATCCGGGACTAGTAAATGAGCAGTTCTTC.

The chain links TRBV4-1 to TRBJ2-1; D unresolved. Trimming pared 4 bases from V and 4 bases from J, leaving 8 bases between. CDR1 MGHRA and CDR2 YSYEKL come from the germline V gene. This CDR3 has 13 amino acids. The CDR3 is CASSPPVYNEQFF. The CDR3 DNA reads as TGCGCCAGCAGCCCCCCAGTATACAATGAGCAGTTCTTC.

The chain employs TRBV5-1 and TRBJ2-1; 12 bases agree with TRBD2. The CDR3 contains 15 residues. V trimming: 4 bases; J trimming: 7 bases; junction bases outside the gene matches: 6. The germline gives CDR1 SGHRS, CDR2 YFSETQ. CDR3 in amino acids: CASSRTSGALNEQFF. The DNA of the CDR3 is TGCGCCAGCAGCAGGACTAGCGGGGCTCTAAATGAGCAGTTCTTC.

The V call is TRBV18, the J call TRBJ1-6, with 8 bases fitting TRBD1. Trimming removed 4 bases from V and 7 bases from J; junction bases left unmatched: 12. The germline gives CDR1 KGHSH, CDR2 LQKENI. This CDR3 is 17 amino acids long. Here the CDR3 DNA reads TGTGCCAGCTCACGACTGACAGGGGAAACATCAAATTCACCCCTCCACTTT. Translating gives CASSRLTGETSNSPLHF.

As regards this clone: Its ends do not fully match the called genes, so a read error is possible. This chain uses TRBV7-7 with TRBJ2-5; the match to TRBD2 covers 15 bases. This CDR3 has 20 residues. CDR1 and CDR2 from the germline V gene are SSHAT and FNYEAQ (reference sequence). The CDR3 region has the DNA TGTGCTAGCAGCTTATGGGGACTAGCGGGAGGATCCGACGCCCAAGAGACCCAGTACTTC. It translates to CASSLWGLAGGSDAQETQYF.